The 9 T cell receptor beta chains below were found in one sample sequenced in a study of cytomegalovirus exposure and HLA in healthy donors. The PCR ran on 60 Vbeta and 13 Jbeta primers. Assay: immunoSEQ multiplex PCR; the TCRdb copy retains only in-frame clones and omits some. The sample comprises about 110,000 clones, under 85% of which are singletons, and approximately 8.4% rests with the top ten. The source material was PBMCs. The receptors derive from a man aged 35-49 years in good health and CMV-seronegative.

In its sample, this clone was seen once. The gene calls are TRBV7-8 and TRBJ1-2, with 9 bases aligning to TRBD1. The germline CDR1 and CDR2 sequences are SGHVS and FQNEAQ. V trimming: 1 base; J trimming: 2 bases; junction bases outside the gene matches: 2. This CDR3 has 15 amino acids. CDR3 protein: CASSLVGQGNYGYTF. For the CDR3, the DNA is TGTGCCAGCAGCTTAGTGGGACAGGGCAACTATGGCTACACCTTC. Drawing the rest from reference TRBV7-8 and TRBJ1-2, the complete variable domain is GAGVSQSPRYKVAKRGQDVALRCDPISGHVSLFWYQQALGQGPEFLTYFQNEAQLDKSGLPSDRFFAERPEGSVSTLKIQRTQQEDSAVYLCASSLVGQGNYGYTFGSGTRLTVV.

CDR3 bases: TGTGCCAGCAGCCGCGGACAGGGGATAGCCTACGAGCAGTACTTC. As protein: CASSRGQGIAYEQYF. The rearrangement uses TRBV5-4 and TRBJ2-7, with TRBD1 matching over 9 bases. The CDR3 is made up of 15 amino acids. The germline V gene has CDR1 SGHNT and CDR2 YYREEE (reference sequence). J gave up 2 bases and V 4 bases, and 7 bases lay outside the gene matches.

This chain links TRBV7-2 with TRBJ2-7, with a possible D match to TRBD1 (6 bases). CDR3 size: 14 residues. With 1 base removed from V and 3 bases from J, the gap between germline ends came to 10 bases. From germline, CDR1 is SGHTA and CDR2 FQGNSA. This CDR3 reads CASSLEQGYYEQYF. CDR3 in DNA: TGTGCCAGCAGCTTAGAACAGGGCTACTACGAGCAGTACTTC.

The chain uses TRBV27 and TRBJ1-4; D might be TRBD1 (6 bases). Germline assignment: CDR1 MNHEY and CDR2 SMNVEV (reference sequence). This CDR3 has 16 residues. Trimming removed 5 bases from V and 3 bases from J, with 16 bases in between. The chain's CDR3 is CASSLRTAGANEKLFF. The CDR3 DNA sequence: TGTGCCAGCAGTCTACGCACTGCAGGGGCTAATGAAAAACTGTTTTTT.

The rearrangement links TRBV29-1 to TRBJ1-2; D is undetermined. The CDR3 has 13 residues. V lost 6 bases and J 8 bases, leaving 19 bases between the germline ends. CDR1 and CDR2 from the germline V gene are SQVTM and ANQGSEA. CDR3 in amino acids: CSVPKKVGEGYTF. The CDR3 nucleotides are TGCAGCGTACCTAAAAAGGTCGGGGAGGGCTACACCTTC.

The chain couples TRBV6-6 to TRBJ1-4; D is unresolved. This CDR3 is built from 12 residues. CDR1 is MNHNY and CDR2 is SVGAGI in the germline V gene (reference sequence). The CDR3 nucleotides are TGTGCTTCGGGTGCAACTAATGAAAAACTGTTTTTT. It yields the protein CASGATNEKLFF.

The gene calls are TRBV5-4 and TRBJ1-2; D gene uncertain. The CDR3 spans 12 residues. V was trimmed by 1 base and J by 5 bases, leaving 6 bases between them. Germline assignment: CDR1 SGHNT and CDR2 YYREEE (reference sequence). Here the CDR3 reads CASSLNTYGYTF. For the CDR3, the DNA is TGTGCCAGCAGCTTGAACACATATGGCTACACCTTC.

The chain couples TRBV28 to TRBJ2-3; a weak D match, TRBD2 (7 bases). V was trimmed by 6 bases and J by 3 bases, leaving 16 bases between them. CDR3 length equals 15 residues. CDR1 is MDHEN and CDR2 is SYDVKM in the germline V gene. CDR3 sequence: CASSSLGGATDTQYF. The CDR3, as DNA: TGTGCCAGCAGCTCCTTAGGGGGGGCGACAGATACGCAGTATTTT.

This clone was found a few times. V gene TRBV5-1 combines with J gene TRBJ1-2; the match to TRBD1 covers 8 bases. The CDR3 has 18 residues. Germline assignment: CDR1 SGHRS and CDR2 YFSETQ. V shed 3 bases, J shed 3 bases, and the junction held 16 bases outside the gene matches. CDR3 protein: CASSYGGGTGGRDYGYTF. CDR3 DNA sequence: TGCGCCAGCAGCTATGGAGGAGGAACAGGGGGAAGAGACTATGGCTACACCTTC.